The rows below give T cell receptor beta chains drawn from one sample of a study of blood T cells in healthy people across ages. TCRdb re-analysed the 5' RACE reads in MiXCR, keeping a single row per CDR3 protein. The data hold 700,000 to 850,000 distinct CDR3 sequences, with around half observed a single time. The sample taken for sequencing was blood. The receptors originated from an elderly man in good health. The CDR3 runs from the conserved cysteine through the conserved F or W. The D gene is left open where the match is weak. For some rows the clone size is stated as once, few or many, or as a class when expanded; others skip it.

j_call: TRBJ1-1
cdr3_length: 17
d_call: TRBD1
clone_size: NA
v_call: TRBV9
cdr3_aa: CTSSPRSGQGKGTEAFF
cdr3_nt: TGTACCAGCAGCCCACGCTCGGGACAGGGTAAGGGGACTGAAGCTTTCTTT

j_call: TRBJ2-3
cdr3_length: 18
d_call: TRBD2
clone_size: NA
v_call: TRBV5-1
cdr3_aa: CASSLAGSASGSIRYAYF
cdr3_nt: TGCGCCAGCAGCTTGGCCGGATCGGCTAGCGGGAGCATTAGATACGCGTATTTT

j_call: TRBJ2-2
cdr3_length: 14
d_call: NA
clone_size: NA
v_call: TRBV30
cdr3_aa: CAWSVLRVTGELFF
cdr3_nt: TGTGCCTGGAGTGTACTACGGGTGACCGGGGAGCTGTTTTTT

j_call: TRBJ2-1
cdr3_length: 15
d_call: NA
clone_size: few
v_call: TRBV12-3/TRBV12-4
cdr3_aa: CASSLWLANYNEQFF
cdr3_nt: TGTGCCAGCAGTTTGTGGCTAGCCAACTACAATGAGCAGTTCTTC

j_call: TRBJ2-1
cdr3_length: 15
d_call: NA
clone_size: NA
v_call: TRBV7-9
cdr3_aa: CASSLRDWGYNEQFF
cdr3_nt: TGTGCCAGCAGCTTGAGAGACTGGGGTTACAATGAGCAGTTCTTC

j_call: TRBJ2-7
cdr3_length: 12
d_call: NA
clone_size: NA
v_call: TRBV10-2
cdr3_aa: CASQDLATEQYF
cdr3_nt: TGCGCCAGTCAAGACCTTGCCACCGAGCAGTACTTC

j_call: TRBJ2-5
cdr3_length: 14
d_call: NA
clone_size: NA
v_call: TRBV9
cdr3_aa: CASSVVGRGETQYF
cdr3_nt: TGTGCCAGCAGCGTAGTCGGCCGCGGAGAGACCCAGTACTTC

j_call: TRBJ2-3
cdr3_length: 15
d_call: NA
clone_size: NA
v_call: TRBV4-1
cdr3_aa: CASSRLGTNPRYAYF
cdr3_nt: TGCGCCAGCAGCCGCCTCGGGACCAATCCCAGATACGCGTATTTT

j_call: TRBJ1-4
cdr3_length: 13
d_call: TRBD1
clone_size: NA
v_call: TRBV6-5
cdr3_aa: CASSPPQTGKLFF
cdr3_nt: TGTGCCAGCAGTCCACCCCAGACAGGGAAACTGTTTTTT

j_call: TRBJ2-3
cdr3_length: 15
d_call: NA
clone_size: few
v_call: TRBV7-9
cdr3_aa: CASSLSASGTDTQYF
cdr3_nt: TGTGCCAGCAGCTTATCGGCTAGCGGCACAGATACGCAGTATTTT

j_call: TRBJ2-1
cdr3_length: 15
d_call: TRBD2
clone_size: few
v_call: TRBV12-3/TRBV12-4
cdr3_aa: CASTRGLDLYNEQFF
cdr3_nt: TGTGCCAGCACCCGGGGACTAGATCTCTACAATGAGCAGTTCTTC

j_call: TRBJ2-7
cdr3_length: 15
d_call: TRBD2
clone_size: once
v_call: TRBV5-1
cdr3_aa: CASSSTSGRRGEQYF
cdr3_nt: TGCGCCAGCAGCTCGACTAGCGGGAGACGGGGCGAGCAGTACTTC

j_call: TRBJ2-1
cdr3_length: 17
d_call: NA
clone_size: NA
v_call: TRBV20-1
cdr3_aa: CSAGRDSAESSYNEQFF
cdr3_nt: TGCAGTGCCGGGCGGGATTCCGCCGAAAGCTCCTACAATGAGCAGTTCTTC

j_call: TRBJ2-7
cdr3_length: 15
d_call: NA
clone_size: NA
v_call: TRBV27
cdr3_aa: CASSLSSLGSPQQYF
cdr3_nt: TGTGCCAGCAGTTTATCGAGCCTAGGGAGCCCTCAGCAGTACTTC

j_call: TRBJ2-2
cdr3_length: 16
d_call: TRBD1
clone_size: NA
v_call: TRBV12-3/TRBV12-4
cdr3_aa: CASRRDRVSLAGELFF
cdr3_nt: TGTGCCAGCAGACGGGACAGGGTGTCCCTAGCCGGGGAGCTGTTTTTT

j_call: TRBJ2-1
cdr3_length: 15
d_call: TRBD2
clone_size: NA
v_call: TRBV5-1
cdr3_aa: CASSLTSRMYNEQFF
cdr3_nt: TGCGCCAGCAGCCTGACTAGCAGGATGTACAATGAGCAGTTCTTC

j_call: TRBJ1-5
cdr3_length: 16
d_call: TRBD1
clone_size: few
v_call: TRBV12-3/TRBV12-4
cdr3_aa: CASSLGVGTGNQPQHF
cdr3_nt: TGTGCCAGCAGTTTAGGGGTGGGGACAGGGAATCAGCCCCAGCATTTT

j_call: TRBJ2-7
cdr3_length: 13
d_call: NA
clone_size: NA
v_call: TRBV12-3/TRBV12-4
cdr3_aa: CASSLAGVHEQYF
cdr3_nt: TGTGCCAGCAGTTTGGCCGGAGTCCACGAGCAGTACTTC

j_call: TRBJ1-5
cdr3_length: 14
d_call: NA
clone_size: NA
v_call: TRBV27
cdr3_aa: CASSLVGVNQPQHF
cdr3_nt: TGTGCCAGCAGTTTGGTGGGCGTAAATCAGCCCCAGCATTTT

j_call: TRBJ2-5
cdr3_length: 13
d_call: TRBD2
clone_size: NA
v_call: TRBV20-1
cdr3_aa: CSAGSGRPETQYF
cdr3_nt: TGCAGTGCTGGTAGCGGGAGGCCGGAGACCCAGTACTTC

j_call: TRBJ2-1
cdr3_length: 14
d_call: NA
clone_size: NA
v_call: TRBV5-1
cdr3_aa: CASSLGGASDEQFF
cdr3_nt: TGCGCCAGCAGCTTGGGCGGAGCGTCGGATGAGCAGTTCTTC

j_call: TRBJ1-1
cdr3_length: 17
d_call: NA
clone_size: NA
v_call: TRBV7-9
cdr3_aa: CASSPREGMAMNTEAFF
cdr3_nt: TGTGCCAGCAGCCCCCGGGAGGGGATGGCAATGAACACTGAAGCTTTCTTT

j_call: TRBJ1-6
cdr3_length: 13
d_call: NA
clone_size: NA
v_call: TRBV28
cdr3_aa: CAISDGGNSPLHF
cdr3_nt: TGTGCCATCAGTGACGGGGGTAATTCACCCCTCCACTTT

j_call: TRBJ2-5
cdr3_length: 14
d_call: NA
clone_size: once
v_call: TRBV4-1
cdr3_aa: CASSPFDRQETQYF
cdr3_nt: TGCGCCAGCAGCCCGTTCGACAGACAAGAGACCCAGTACTTC

j_call: TRBJ1-4
cdr3_length: 15
d_call: NA
clone_size: NA
v_call: TRBV11-2
cdr3_aa: CASSLWRGEGEKLFF
cdr3_nt: TGTGCCAGCAGCTTATGGAGGGGAGAGGGTGAAAAACTGTTTTTT

j_call: TRBJ2-1
cdr3_length: 14
d_call: NA
clone_size: NA
v_call: TRBV12-3/TRBV12-4
cdr3_aa: CASALSPLTSGQFF
cdr3_nt: TGTGCCAGCGCCCTATCTCCCCTTACTTCAGGGCAGTTCTTC

j_call: TRBJ2-7
cdr3_length: 18
d_call: TRBD1
clone_size: NA
v_call: TRBV7-2
cdr3_aa: CASSSGDRGVSSSYEQYF
cdr3_nt: TGTGCCAGCAGCTCGGGGGACAGGGGGGTATCCAGCTCCTACGAGCAGTACTTC

j_call: TRBJ2-5
cdr3_length: 14
d_call: NA
clone_size: once
v_call: TRBV6-1
cdr3_aa: CASKWGGIGETQYF
cdr3_nt: TGTGCCAGCAAGTGGGGGGGCATTGGAGAGACCCAGTACTTC

j_call: TRBJ2-7
cdr3_length: 15
d_call: TRBD1
clone_size: few
v_call: TRBV12-3/TRBV12-4
cdr3_aa: CASSPGQGARYEQYF
cdr3_nt: TGTGCCAGCAGTCCAGGACAGGGGGCTAGATACGAGCAGTACTTC

j_call: TRBJ2-5
cdr3_length: 17
d_call: NA
clone_size: NA
v_call: TRBV20-1
cdr3_aa: CSYSRAGAVGFQETQYF
cdr3_nt: TGCAGTTATAGCCGGGCCGGAGCTGTGGGTTTCCAAGAGACCCAGTACTTC

j_call: TRBJ2-1
cdr3_length: 16
d_call: NA
clone_size: NA
v_call: TRBV20-1
cdr3_aa: CSAREGMMANLNEQFF
cdr3_nt: TGCAGTGCTAGAGAAGGAATGATGGCAAACCTCAATGAGCAGTTCTTC

j_call: TRBJ2-5
cdr3_length: 13
d_call: NA
clone_size: few
v_call: TRBV11-3
cdr3_aa: CASSLRIGETQYF
cdr3_nt: TGTGCCAGCAGCCTCCGGATCGGGGAGACCCAGTACTTC

j_call: TRBJ2-7
cdr3_length: 15
d_call: TRBD2
clone_size: once
v_call: TRBV5-1
cdr3_aa: CASSFRGLAGFEQYF
cdr3_nt: TGCGCCAGCAGCTTCAGGGGACTAGCGGGGTTCGAGCAGTACTTC

j_call: TRBJ2-2
cdr3_length: 15
d_call: TRBD2
clone_size: NA
v_call: TRBV5-1
cdr3_aa: CASSLVGGTSGELFF
cdr3_nt: TGCGCCAGCAGCTTGGTTGGAGGGACTAGCGGGGAGCTGTTTTTT

j_call: TRBJ2-1
cdr3_length: 16
d_call: TRBD2
clone_size: NA
v_call: TRBV10-3
cdr3_aa: CAIRTLAGSSYNEQFF
cdr3_nt: TGTGCCATCAGAACCTTAGCGGGGAGCTCCTACAATGAGCAGTTCTTC

j_call: TRBJ2-6
cdr3_length: 16
d_call: NA
clone_size: NA
v_call: TRBV3-1
cdr3_aa: CASSQRWGKGANVLTF
cdr3_nt: TGTGCCAGCAGCCAACGTTGGGGTAAAGGGGCCAACGTCCTGACTTTC

j_call: TRBJ1-2
cdr3_length: 13
d_call: TRBD1
clone_size: NA
v_call: TRBV29-1
cdr3_aa: CSVKPGQGFGYTF
cdr3_nt: TGCAGCGTTAAACCGGGACAGGGGTTTGGCTACACCTTC

j_call: TRBJ2-1
cdr3_length: 12
d_call: NA
clone_size: NA
v_call: TRBV20-1
cdr3_aa: CSAPNGNNEQFF
cdr3_nt: TGCAGTGCTCCAAATGGGAACAATGAGCAGTTCTTC

j_call: TRBJ2-1
cdr3_length: 15
d_call: NA
clone_size: NA
v_call: TRBV28
cdr3_aa: CASSLVRPRRNEQFF
cdr3_nt: TGTGCCAGCAGTTTAGTGCGCCCAAGACGCAATGAGCAGTTCTTC

j_call: TRBJ2-7
cdr3_length: 15
d_call: NA
clone_size: few
v_call: TRBV3-1
cdr3_aa: CASSHYRVGVHEQYF
cdr3_nt: TGTGCCAGCAGCCATTACAGGGTCGGGGTCCACGAGCAGTACTTC

j_call: TRBJ2-7
cdr3_length: 15
d_call: TRBD2
clone_size: few
v_call: TRBV6-5
cdr3_aa: CASSWGTSGNYEQYF
cdr3_nt: TGTGCCAGCTCGTGGGGGACTAGCGGGAACTACGAGCAGTACTTC

j_call: TRBJ2-7
cdr3_length: 16
d_call: TRBD1
clone_size: NA
v_call: TRBV14
cdr3_aa: CASSLGRQGAQGEQYF
cdr3_nt: TGTGCCAGCAGCCTGGGTCGACAGGGGGCTCAAGGCGAGCAGTACTTC

j_call: TRBJ2-7
cdr3_length: 14
d_call: TRBD2
clone_size: few
v_call: TRBV20-1
cdr3_aa: CSARASGRAYEQYF
cdr3_nt: TGCAGTGCTAGGGCTAGCGGGAGGGCCTACGAGCAGTACTTC

j_call: TRBJ2-1
cdr3_length: 16
d_call: TRBD2
clone_size: few
v_call: TRBV12-3/TRBV12-4
cdr3_aa: CASSPPGGGSYNEQFF
cdr3_nt: TGTGCCAGCAGTCCCCCGGGAGGGGGCTCCTACAATGAGCAGTTCTTC

j_call: TRBJ2-1
cdr3_length: 12
d_call: NA
clone_size: NA
v_call: TRBV20-1
cdr3_aa: CSANTGINEQFF
cdr3_nt: TGCAGTGCTAACACAGGGATCAATGAGCAGTTCTTC

j_call: TRBJ2-7
cdr3_length: 13
d_call: NA
clone_size: NA
v_call: TRBV5-1
cdr3_aa: CASSLPRGNEQYF
cdr3_nt: TGCGCCAGCAGCCTCCCACGGGGCAATGAGCAGTACTTC

j_call: TRBJ2-1
cdr3_length: 12
d_call: NA
clone_size: many
v_call: TRBV12-3/TRBV12-4
cdr3_aa: CASRPMGLEQFF
cdr3_nt: TGTGCCAGCAGACCCATGGGTCTCGAGCAGTTCTTC